These 21 T cell receptor beta chains originate from one sample sequenced in a study of T cell responses to AZD1222 COVID-19 vaccine. Libraries were prepared by immunoSEQ multiplex PCR; TCRdb keeps only in-frame clonotypes and omits some of them. The data contain 75,000 to 90,000 clones, roughly nine tenths of them singletons. This specimen was peripheral blood, taken 28 days after the second AZD1222 dose. The source is an adult who received the AZD1222 COVID-19 vaccine.

The chain employs TRBV7-2 and TRBJ1-5; the D is unclear. Deletions cut 0 bases from V and 6 bases from J, with 18 bases between. The CDR3 spans 17 residues. Germline V gene sequence: CDR1 SGHTA, CDR2 FQGNSA. The CDR3 reads CASSLAPLGPGVQPQHF. CDR3 nucleotides: TGTGCCAGCAGCTTAGCGCCGCTCGGCCCCGGGGTTCAGCCCCAGCATTTT.

The chain carries TRBV6-5 and TRBJ1-5, with a weak D call TRBD1 (5 bases). Trimming removed 6 bases from V and 0 bases from J, with 12 bases in between. This CDR3 is 15 amino acids long. Looked up from germline, CDR1 is MNHEY and CDR2 is SVGAGI. DNA of the CDR3: TGTGCCAGCAGAGCCCAGGGATATAGCAATCAGCCCCAGCATTTT. The encoded protein is CASRAQGYSNQPQHF.

The V call is TRBV14, the J call TRBJ2-5, with TRBD2 matching 13 bases. The germline V gene encodes CDR1 SGHDN and CDR2 FVKESK. The CDR3 runs 14 residues. The ends lost 4 bases at V and 14 bases at J; junction bases unmatched: 10. CDR3 DNA sequence: TGTGCCAGCAGCCGAGGGACTAGCGGGACCATACCCTACTTC. It encodes CASSRGTSGTIPYF.

The chain carries TRBV19 and TRBJ1-1; possible D gene TRBD1, 5 bases. The CDR3 sequence is 14 residues long. Trimming pared 0 bases from V and 4 bases from J, leaving 9 bases between. Per germline, CDR1 LNHDA and CDR2 SQIVND (reference sequence). The CDR3 protein is CASSIDRRGTEAFF. The CDR3 DNA reads as TGTGCCAGTAGTATAGATCGGAGGGGCACTGAAGCTTTCTTT.

The rearrangement uses TRBV10-3 and TRBJ2-5; no clear D. Trimming took 0 bases from V and 0 from J, leaving 11 bases between them. The CDR3 runs 16 residues. The germline V gene has CDR1 ENHRY and CDR2 SYGVKD. CDR3 DNA sequence: TGTGCCATCAGTGAGTCTCCTGACAAGTACCAAGAGACCCAGTACTTC. It codes for CAISESPDKYQETQYF.

The CDR3 region is CASSAGTASYGYTF. CDR3 coding DNA: TGCGCCAGCAGCGCGGGGACAGCCTCCTATGGCTACACCTTC. The chain uses TRBV5-1 and TRBJ1-2; 7 bases are a match to TRBD1. From germline, CDR1 is SGHRS and CDR2 YFSETQ. V was pared by 4 bases and J by 4 bases, with 7 bases of the junction left unmatched. CDR3 length: 14 amino acids. The variable domain in full, with the rest retrieved from reference TRBV5-1 and TRBJ1-2, is KAGVTQTPRYLIKTRGQQVTLSCSPISGHRSVSWYQQTPGQGLQFLFEYFSETQRNKGNFPGRFSGRQFSNSRSEMNVSTLELGDSALYLCASSAGTASYGYTFGSGTRLTVV.

This sequence joins TRBV7-2 and TRBJ2-3; no reliable D call. Germline V gene data show CDR1 as SGHTA and CDR2 as FQGNSA. Trimming stripped 0 bases from V and 11 bases from J, with 15 bases between. The CDR3 runs 14 residues. The CDR3 region is CASSLASGPQGQYF. The CDR3, as DNA: TGTGCCAGCAGCTTAGCCTCCGGGCCCCAAGGGCAGTATTTT.

Concerning this clone: Relative to the germline gene, one junction end is altered; a read error may explain this. This chain links TRBV7-2 with TRBJ1-2, with TRBD1 matching over 11 bases. Germline CDR1 is SGHTA and CDR2 is FQGNSA. This CDR3 has 15 amino acids. The CDR3 DNA reads TGTGCCAGCAGCATAGCCGGGACAGGGGGTTCTGGCTACACCTTC. It is translated as CASSIAGTGGSGYTF.

The chain combines TRBV5-4 with TRBJ2-5; D is ambiguous. In germline, CDR1 is SGHNT, CDR2 YYREEE (reference sequence). Trimming shortened V by 4 bases and J by 4 bases, and 11 bases separated the two germline ends. This CDR3 has 13 residues. CDR3 coding DNA: TGTGCCAGCAGCCAAGACGTTTCAGAGACCCAGTACTTC. Translation gives CASSQDVSETQYF.

The rearrangement links TRBV28 to TRBJ1-3, with D unclear. CDR3 length equals 12 residues. The germline gives CDR1 MDHEN, CDR2 SYDVKM. The ends were cut back, 6 bases at V and 9 bases at J, with 12 bases in the middle. The CDR3, as DNA: TGTGCCAGCAGGGTTTTAGAGGGCACCATATATTTT. Encoded protein: CASRVLEGTIYF.

The chain uses TRBV19 and TRBJ1-5, with D maybe TRBD1 (5 bases). Trimming left V 3 bases short and J 2 bases short, with 11 bases between. Germline loops: CDR1 LNHDA, CDR2 SQIVND (reference sequence). CDR3 size: 15 residues. The CDR3 spells CASSMADSRNQPQHF. DNA for the CDR3: TGTGCCAGTAGTATGGCCGACAGCCGCAATCAGCCCCAGCATTTT.

The genes are TRBV6-5 and TRBJ2-1; no definite D call. Trimming pared 6 bases from V and 2 bases from J, leaving 14 bases between. This CDR3 is 15 amino acids long. The germline V gene encodes CDR1 MNHEY and CDR2 SVGAGI. The CDR3 DNA sequence: TGTGCCAGCAGCCCGGCATGGGCGGCCTACAATGAGCAGTTCTTC. Protein product: CASSPAWAAYNEQFF.

The chain carries TRBV24-1 and TRBJ2-1, with D perhaps matching TRBD2 (6 bases). The CDR3 is made up of 14 amino acids. V was clipped by 10 bases and J by 1 base, with 13 bases between them. CDR1 and CDR2 (germline): KGHDR, SFDVKD. CDR3 sequence: CATRAAGSYNEQFF. In DNA, the CDR3 is TGTGCCACGAGGGCCGCGGGGTCCTACAATGAGCAGTTCTTC.

The rearrangement joins TRBV19 to TRBJ2-6; TRBD2 agrees at 11 bases. V trimming: 4 bases; J trimming: 2 bases; junction bases outside the gene matches: 1. Per the germline V gene, CDR1 is LNHDA and CDR2 is SQIVND (reference sequence). This CDR3 is 16 amino acids long. CDR3 sequence (DNA): TGTGCCAGTAGTAAGACTAGCGGGACTGGGGCCAACGTCCTGACTTTC. Amino acid sequence: CASSKTSGTGANVLTF.

V is TRBV4-1 and J is TRBJ1-4, with a weak D call TRBD1 (6 bases). The length of the CDR3 is 16 residues. V lost 2 bases and J lost 5, with 15 bases in between. From germline, CDR1 is MGHRA and CDR2 YSYEKL. The CDR3 protein is CASSQRPGQKNEKLFF. The CDR3 nucleotides are TGCGCCAGCAGCCAACGGCCGGGACAAAAAAATGAAAAACTGTTTTTT.

This clone was recorded only once. The chain combines TRBV27 with TRBJ1-1; D is uncertain. The CDR3 runs to 15 residues. The V gene's germline CDR1 is MNHEY and CDR2 SMNVEV (reference sequence). Deletions cut 5 bases from V and 3 bases from J, with 16 bases between. In DNA, the CDR3 is TGTGCCAGCAGTCCGACGTCCACCCGGGACACTGAAGCTTTCTTT. As protein: CASSPTSTRDTEAFF.

The chain carries TRBV6-5 and TRBJ1-1, with no clear D. The germline V gene has CDR1 MNHEY and CDR2 SVGAGI. V lost 2 bases and J 4 bases, leaving 11 bases between the germline ends. The CDR3 contains 14 residues. CDR3 amino acids: CASSYPGEGTEAFF. In nucleotides, the CDR3 is TGTGCCAGCAGTTACCCCGGGGAGGGCACTGAAGCTTTCTTT.

This chain joins TRBV3-1 (or the pseudogene TRBV3-2) and TRBJ2-1; D is undetermined. V lost 0 bases and J 7 bases, leaving 4 bases between the germline ends. The V gene's germline CDR1 is LGHDT and CDR2 YNNKEL (reference sequence). This CDR3 spans 12 amino acids. The CDR3 protein is CASSQDGNEQFF. The CDR3 DNA follows: TGTGCCAGCAGCCAAGATGGTAATGAGCAGTTCTTC.

The chain has TRBV5-1 and TRBJ1-3; the D gene is possibly TRBD1 (6 bases). Germline CDR1 SGHRS, CDR2 YFSETQ. Trimming stripped 5 bases from V and 2 bases from J, with 11 bases between. This CDR3 contains 14 residues. This CDR3 reads CASRQDSAGNTIYF. CDR3 DNA sequence: TGCGCCAGCAGGCAGGACAGCGCTGGAAACACCATATATTTT.

This sequence joins TRBV5-1 and TRBJ2-7, with 7 positions matching TRBD1. The CDR3 runs to 15 residues. Trimming removed 3 bases from V and 4 bases from J; junction bases left unmatched: 10. Per germline, CDR1 SGHRS and CDR2 YFSETQ. CDR3 amino acids: CASSSRQGPIYEQYF. In nucleotides, the CDR3 is TGCGCCAGCAGCTCGCGACAGGGACCGATATACGAGCAGTACTTC.

The J gene is TRBJ2-7, the V gene TRBV27; a weak D match, TRBD1 (5 bases). This CDR3 has 13 amino acids. The V end was cut by 4 bases, the J end by 0 bases, with 7 bases between. CDR1 is MNHEY, CDR2 SMNVEV, per germline (reference sequence). The CDR3 nucleotides read TGTGCCAGCAGTTCACAGGACTCCTACGAGCAGTACTTC. As protein: CASSSQDSYEQYF.